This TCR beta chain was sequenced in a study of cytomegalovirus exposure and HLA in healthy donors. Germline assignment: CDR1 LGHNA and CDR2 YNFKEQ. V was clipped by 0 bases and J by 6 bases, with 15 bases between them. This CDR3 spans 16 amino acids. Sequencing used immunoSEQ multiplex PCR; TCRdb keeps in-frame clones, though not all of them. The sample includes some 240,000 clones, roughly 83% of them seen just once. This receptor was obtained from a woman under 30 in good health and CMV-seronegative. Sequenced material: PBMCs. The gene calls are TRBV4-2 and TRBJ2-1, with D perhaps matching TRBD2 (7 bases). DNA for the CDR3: TGTGCCAGCAGCCAAGATCTGTGGGAGGGGGGCAATGAGCAGTTCTTC. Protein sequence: CASSQDLWEGGNEQFF.